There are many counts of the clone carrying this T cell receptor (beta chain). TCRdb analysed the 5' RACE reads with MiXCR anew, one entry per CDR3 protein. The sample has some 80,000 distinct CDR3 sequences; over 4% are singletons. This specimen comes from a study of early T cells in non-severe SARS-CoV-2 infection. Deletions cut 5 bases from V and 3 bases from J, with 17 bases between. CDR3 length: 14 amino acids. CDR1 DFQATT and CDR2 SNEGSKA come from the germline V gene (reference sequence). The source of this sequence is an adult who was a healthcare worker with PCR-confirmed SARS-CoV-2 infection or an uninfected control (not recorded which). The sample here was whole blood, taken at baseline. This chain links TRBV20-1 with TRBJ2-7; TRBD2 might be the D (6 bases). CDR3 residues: CSAVNVAELYEQYF. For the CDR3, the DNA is TGCAGTGCTGTAAACGTAGCGGAGCTCTACGAGCAGTACTTC.